This T cell receptor beta chain appears in the sequencing data of a study of patients and donors after allogeneic stem cell transplantation. TCRdb processed the RT-PCR reads anew with MiXCR; each CDR3 protein has one entry. The sample shows 70,000 or so distinct CDR3 sequences, about a quarter of them seen only once. The ends were cut back, 4 bases at V and 8 bases at J, with 21 bases in the middle. The CDR3 is made up of 15 amino acids. Per the germline V gene, CDR1 is DFQATT and CDR2 is SNEGSKA (reference sequence). The rearrangement links TRBV20-1 to TRBJ2-4; unclear D gene. The TCR sequence derives from a human donor who was either an allogeneic HSCT recipient or a stem cell or donor lymphocyte infusion donor (not recorded which). It is not recorded whose cells these are; they may come from a transplant donor. Sequenced material: blood, either unsorted or a sorted T cell fraction (not recorded which). CDR3 amino acids: CSATSDLGWMDIQYF. DNA for the CDR3: TGCAGTGCTACCTCGGATCTAGGATGGATGGACATTCAGTACTTC.